Below are 10 T cell receptor beta chains sequenced from a single sample in a study of shared T cell receptors in the human thymus. The assay was immunoSEQ multiplex PCR, and TCRdb's table has in-frame clones only and misses some. The sample yields hundreds of thousands of clones, 88% seen once. A further study also used this sample, focusing on human thymus T cells.

Sequencing used thymocytes. These receptors were obtained from a boy in the first two years of life with a congenital heart defect.

This clone showed up just a few times. CDR3 DNA: TGTGCTAGTGGTCTCCGGACTAGCGGGATTCTACAGCAGTTCTTC. It codes for CASGLRTSGILQQFF. This chain links TRBV12-5 with TRBJ2-1, with 12 bases lining up with TRBD2. After removal of 5 bases from V and 11 bases from J, the junction contained 10 bases not matched to a gene. CDR1 and CDR2 from the germline V gene are LGHNT and FRNRAP. The CDR3 is 15 residues long.

V is TRBV5-6 and J is TRBJ2-2; TRBD1 might be the D (6 bases). CDR3 size: 16 residues. Trimming took off 1 base at V and 4 bases at J, with 14 bases between the two ends. CDR1 SGHDT and CDR2 YYEEEE come from the germline V gene. The CDR3 DNA follows: TGTGCCAGCAGCTTGCGAACAGGGTTGATCACCGGGGAGCTGTTTTTT. Protein: CASSLRTGLITGELFF.

This chain links TRBV9 with TRBJ1-5, with 7 positions matching TRBD1. The V gene end was trimmed by 4 bases and the J gene end by 3 bases; junction bases not matched to a gene: 13. Per germline, CDR1 SGDLS and CDR2 YYNGEE. This CDR3 is 17 amino acids long. The CDR3 is CASSSAVGTDHNQPQHF. The CDR3 region has the DNA TGTGCCAGCAGCTCCGCAGTCGGGACAGACCACAATCAGCCCCAGCATTTT.

This clone was observed a single time. The chain has TRBV7-9 and TRBJ2-7; 8 bases are a match to TRBD2. CDR3 length: 14 residues. The germline V gene encodes CDR1 SEHNR and CDR2 FQNEAQ (reference sequence). The junction had 5 bases not matched to a gene; V was cut back by 7 bases and J by 0 bases. In DNA, the CDR3 is TGTGCCAGCACCGGAGCGGGAGCCTCCTACGAGCAGTACTTC. Its protein product is CASTGAGASYEQYF.

The V gene is TRBV5-1, the J gene TRBJ1-1, with 10 bases lining up with TRBD1. From germline, CDR1 is SGHRS and CDR2 YFSETQ. V was pared by 4 bases and J by 3 bases, with 6 bases of the junction left unmatched. There are 15 residues in the CDR3. CDR3 coding DNA: TGCGCCAGCAGCAGCCGGGACAGGGGTTACACTGAAGCTTTCTTT. Translating it yields CASSSRDRGYTEAFF.

This chain connects TRBV14 to TRBJ1-1; 9 bases agree with TRBD1. CDR3 length: 13 amino acids. Trimming took 2 bases from V and 6 from J; bases not matched to a gene: 1. The germline V gene has CDR1 SGHDN and CDR2 FVKESK. The CDR3 DNA follows: TGTGCCAGCAGCCAATGGACAGGGGCTGAAGCTTTCTTT. It translates to CASSQWTGAEAFF.

The chain recombines TRBV9 with TRBJ1-1; no clear D. The CDR3 is 13 amino acids. Trimming cost V 0 bases and J 3 bases, with 6 bases left between them. Germline V lookup: CDR1 SGDLS, CDR2 YYNGEE. The CDR3 region has the DNA TGTGCCAGCAGCGTAGCTACTGACACTGAAGCTTTCTTT. Protein: CASSVATDTEAFF. The entire variable domain, with the rest obtained from reference TRBV9 and TRBJ1-1, is as follows: DSGVTQTPKHLITATGQRVTLRCSPRSGDLSVYWYQQSLDQGLQFLIQYYNGEERAKGNILERFSAQQFPDLHSELNLSSLELGDSALYFCASSVATDTEAFFGQGTRLTVV.

This clone was detected a few times. This chain joins TRBV5-1 and TRBJ1-2; no clear D gene. Per the germline V gene, CDR1 is SGHRS and CDR2 is YFSETQ. This CDR3 comprises 13 residues. Trimming removed 0 bases at V and 4 bases at J, with 7 bases between. CDR3 loop: CASSLGGGYGYTF. For the CDR3, the DNA is TGCGCCAGCAGCTTGGGAGGCGGCTATGGCTACACCTTC.

This chain links TRBV5-4 with TRBJ2-7, with a weak D call TRBD2 (5 bases). The ends were cut back, 0 bases at V and 7 bases at J, with 11 bases in the middle. The CDR3 length is 13 residues. Germline V lookup: CDR1 SGHNT, CDR2 YYREEE (reference sequence). In DNA, the CDR3 is TGTGCCAGCAGCTTGGCCGGACTCTGGGAGCAGTACTTC. Encoded protein: CASSLAGLWEQYF.

The chain recombines TRBV6-5 with TRBJ2-3; TRBD1 agrees at 9 bases. CDR1 is MNHEY, CDR2 SVGAGI, per germline. The CDR3 is 16 amino acids. V lost 0 bases and J lost 4; bases outside the gene matches: 5. The CDR3 DNA reads as TGTGCCAGCAGTTACTCCGAGACAGGGGGGGCAGATACGCAGTATTTT. Translated: CASSYSETGGADTQYF.